This TCR beta chain was sequenced for a study of shared clonotypes between healthy human individuals. Overall study context: Per donor, CD8 memory used one plate, CD8 naive used two, CD4 memory used three and CD4 naive used three.

This clone occurred once. One end of the junction is discordant with germline, which a read error may explain. Other nucleotide sequences from this sample produce the same CDR3. Germline V gene sequence: CDR1 ENHRY, CDR2 SYGVKD. There are 15 residues in the CDR3. From CD4+ cells came CD45RA+ naive and CD45RA-negative memory subsets. Only in-frame clones appear in the TCRdb table, and some are missing; sequencing was by immunoSEQ multiplex PCR. The sample lists more than 2 million clones, 95% occurring once. This sequence was found in a young man in good health. The sample consisted of naive CD4+ T cells sorted from blood. The sample's subset: CD45RA+ positively selected. V gene TRBV10-3 combines with J gene TRBJ2-7, with 10 bases identical to TRBD1. The CDR3 DNA reads as TGCGCCAGCAGTTACGGGGACAGGGGATACTACGAGCAGTACTTC. As protein: CASSYGDRGYYEQYF.